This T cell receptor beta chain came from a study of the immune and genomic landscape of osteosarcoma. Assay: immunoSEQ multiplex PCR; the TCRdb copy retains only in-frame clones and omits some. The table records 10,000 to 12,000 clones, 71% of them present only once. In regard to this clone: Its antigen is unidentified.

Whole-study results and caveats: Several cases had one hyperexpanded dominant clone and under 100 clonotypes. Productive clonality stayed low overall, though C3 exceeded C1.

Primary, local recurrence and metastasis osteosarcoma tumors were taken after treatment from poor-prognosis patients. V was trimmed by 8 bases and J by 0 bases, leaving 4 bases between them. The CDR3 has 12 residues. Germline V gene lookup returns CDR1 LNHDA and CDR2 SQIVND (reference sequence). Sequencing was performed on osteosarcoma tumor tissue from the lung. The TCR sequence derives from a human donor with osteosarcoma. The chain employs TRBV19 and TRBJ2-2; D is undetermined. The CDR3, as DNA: TGTGCCAGTGCACCGAACACCGGGGAGCTGTTTTTT. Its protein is CASAPNTGELFF.